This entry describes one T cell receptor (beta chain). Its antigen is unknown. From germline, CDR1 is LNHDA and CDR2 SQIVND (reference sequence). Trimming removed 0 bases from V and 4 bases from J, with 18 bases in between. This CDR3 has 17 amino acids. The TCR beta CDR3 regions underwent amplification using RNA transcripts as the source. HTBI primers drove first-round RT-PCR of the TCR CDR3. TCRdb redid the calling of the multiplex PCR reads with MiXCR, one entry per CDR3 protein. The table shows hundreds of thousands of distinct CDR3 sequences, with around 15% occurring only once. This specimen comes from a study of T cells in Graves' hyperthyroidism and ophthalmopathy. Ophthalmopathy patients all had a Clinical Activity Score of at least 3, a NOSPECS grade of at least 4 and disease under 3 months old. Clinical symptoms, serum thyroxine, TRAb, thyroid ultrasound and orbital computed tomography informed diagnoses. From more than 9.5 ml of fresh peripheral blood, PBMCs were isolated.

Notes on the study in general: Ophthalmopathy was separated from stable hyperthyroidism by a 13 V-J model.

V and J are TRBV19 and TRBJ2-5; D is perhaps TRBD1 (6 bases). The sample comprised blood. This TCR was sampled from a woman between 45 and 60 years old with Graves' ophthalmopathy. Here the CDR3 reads CASSIDWTVRGRETQYF. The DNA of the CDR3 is TGTGCCAGTAGTATAGATTGGACAGTGAGGGGACGAGAGACCCAGTACTTC. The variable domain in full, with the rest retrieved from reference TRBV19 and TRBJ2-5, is DGGITQSPKYLFRKEGQNVTLSCEQNLNHDAMYWYRQDPGQGLRLIYYSQIVNDFQKGDIAEGYSVSREKKESFPLTVTSAQKNPTAFYLCASSIDWTVRGRETQYFGPGTRLLVL.